The present TCR beta chain was sequenced within a study of blood T cells in healthy people across ages. Primers used in a second PCR of roughly 6 to 11 cycles were a sample-barcoded 5' primer and a J-beta primer mix. TCRdb independently ran MiXCR on the 5' RACE reads; one entry per CDR3 protein. This table has around 800,000 distinct CDR3 sequences, under 30% appearing once. Peripheral blood from each donor was collected in a volume of approximately 9.5 milliliters. This clonotype was seen only a few times. Its specificity is unknown. Findings and caveats of the study: PBMCs were not sorted, which prevented a conclusive comparison of naive versus antigen-experienced cells.

The germline V gene encodes CDR1 SGHTA and CDR2 FQGTGA. Deletions cut 5 bases from V and 0 bases from J, with 15 bases between. The CDR3 totals 16 residues. These data were likewise used in another study, on T cells of mothers and their children. Per that study: There were over 10 million TCR beta CDR3 reads from each mother and about 3 million from each child.

The receptor comes from a boy under 18 in good health. The chain is built from TRBV7-3 and TRBJ2-3; a possible D gene is TRBD2 (6 bases). Sequenced: blood. CDR3 coding DNA: TGTGCCAGCAGCGTAGTGGCGGGAACTAGCACAGATACGCAGTATTTT. Protein product: CASSVVAGTSTDTQYF.